A selection of T cell receptor beta chains follows, all from one sample in a study of cytomegalovirus exposure and HLA in healthy donors. Sequencing used immunoSEQ multiplex PCR; TCRdb keeps in-frame clones, though not all of them. The repertoire consists of 150,000 to 200,000 clones, with 80% occurring once and the leading ten covering about a tenth. The sample was PBMCs. Every receptor here comes from a man aged 18 to 29 in good health and CMV-seropositive. Both conserved end residues are part of each CDR3.

TRBV19	TRBJ1-2	CASSIGLSNYGYTF
TRBV29-1	TRBJ1-2	CSGFSAGYTF
TRBV2	TRBJ2-1	CASSEAWLAALSSYNEQFF
TRBV4-1	TRBJ2-1	CASSHPTSGAHYNEQFF
TRBV9	TRBJ1-1	CASSGGAEAFF
TRBV18	TRBJ1-6	CASSPTGGNNSPLHF
TRBV5-1	TRBJ2-7	CASSLTGSMQSSYEQYF
TRBV5-4	TRBJ2-7	CASSLELAGAYEQYF
TRBV5-4	TRBJ2-7	CASSLGSSYEQYF
TRBV29-1	TRBJ2-3	CSVAPLRADTQYF
TRBV2	TRBJ2-5	CASSYLRLAGGETQYF
TRBV5-6	TRBJ2-1	CASNSRRYYNEQFF
TRBV5-1	TRBJ1-4	CASSPNGGVATNEKLFF
TRBV5-1	TRBJ2-5	CASRPSGRGETQYF
TRBV25-1	TRBJ1-3	CASRRQVSGNTIYF
TRBV7-8	TRBJ1-6	CASSLFPTVNNSPPHF
TRBV30	TRBJ2-7	CAWSVYAASEQYF
TRBV6-1	TRBJ1-1	CASSEGRVRGRNTEAFF
TRBV5-1	TRBJ2-2	CASSLTGQAGAGELFF
TRBV29-1	TRBJ1-1	CSGGQNTEAFF
TRBV27	TRBJ2-7	CASGTSGSEFYEQYF
TRBV30	TRBJ1-3	CAWSPTGSFSGNTIYF
TRBV15	TRBJ1-3	CATSRQTVVGNTIYF
TRBV7-9	TRBJ1-2	CASSLSGTGPNYGYTF
TRBV5-8	TRBJ1-1	CASNLDWTEAFF
TRBV6-4	TRBJ1-1	CASSETVNTEAFF
TRBV19	TRBJ2-4	CASSRAGDNIQYF
TRBV5-1	TRBJ1-4	CASSYGLQGGTNEKLFF
TRBV14	TRBJ2-2	CASSQRIRGGTGELFF
TRBV5-5	TRBJ1-2	CASSFRTTPNYGYTF
TRBV10-2	TRBJ2-3	CASSEPTSGSIPDTQYF
TRBV4-1	TRBJ2-1	CASSQEGTSGSYNEQFF
TRBV19	TRBJ2-2	CASSISRSTGELFF
TRBV6-5	TRBJ1-1	CASSSPGLNTEAFF
TRBV9	TRBJ2-7	CASSVVPSGTLSRQYF
TRBV5-1	TRBJ2-1	CASSLVGRSLDEQFF
TRBV19	TRBJ2-7	CASSIGAGASYEQYF
TRBV7-2	TRBJ2-5	CASSQNQETQYF
TRBV29-1	TRBJ1-3	CSVEDRVGNTIYF